This entry lists 13 T cell receptor beta chains sequenced from one sample in a study of T cells in localized non-small cell lung cancer. Sequencing used immunoSEQ multiplex PCR; TCRdb keeps in-frame clones, though not all of them. This repertoire shows about 54,000 clones, around 81% found once; its top ten account for 20%. Material: peripheral blood, obtained before any cancer treatment. Receptors were obtained from a female donor over 55 with stage II squamous cell lung carcinoma.

The chain couples TRBV5-1 to TRBJ2-5; TRBD2 is a possible D gene (6 bases). The germline V gene has CDR1 SGHRS and CDR2 YFSETQ. The CDR3 spans 15 residues. With 0 bases removed from V and 3 bases from J, the gap between germline ends came to 12 bases. In nucleotides, the CDR3 is TGCGCCAGCAGCTTGGATGGAGCGGGTAAAGAGACCCAGTACTTC. Residues: CASSLDGAGKETQYF.

This clone showed up just a few times. The chain employs TRBV5-5 and TRBJ1-4; D ambiguous. V was pared by 3 bases and J by 8 bases, with 11 bases between. This CDR3 contains 13 residues. From germline, CDR1 is SGHKS and CDR2 YYEKEE (reference sequence). The CDR3 loop reads CASSWFRGEKLFF. The DNA for the CDR3 is TGTGCCAGCAGCTGGTTCCGAGGCGAAAAACTGTTTTTT.

J is TRBJ1-1 and V is TRBV7-3; D ambiguous. Germline-derived CDR1 and CDR2 are SGHTA and FQGTGA. Trimming left V 6 bases short and J 1 base short, with 15 bases between. The CDR3 sequence is 15 residues long. Here the CDR3 reads CASSVNGVSNTEAFF. For the CDR3, the DNA is TGTGCCAGCAGTGTGAACGGAGTATCGAACACTGAAGCTTTCTTT.

The CDR3 nucleotides read TGTGCCAGCAGTTACGCCGCGGGGAGCAATCAGCCCCAGCATTTT. Translated: CASSYAAGSNQPQHF. The chain carries TRBV6-6 and TRBJ1-5; D is ambiguous. Trimming took off 2 bases at V and 1 base at J, with 9 bases between the two ends. The CDR3 extends over 15 amino acids. Germline V gene sequence: CDR1 MNHNY, CDR2 SVGAGI (reference sequence).

The V call is TRBV15, the J call TRBJ1-2, with TRBD1 matching over 8 bases. Germline V gene data show CDR1 as LNHNV and CDR2 as YYDKDF (reference sequence). The junction had 4 bases not matched to a gene; V was cut back by 5 bases and J by 2 bases. The CDR3 consists of 14 residues. The CDR3 bases are TGTGCCACCAGCCTGGACAGGGAAAACTATGGCTACACCTTC. Its protein product is CATSLDRENYGYTF.

This chain joins TRBV15 and TRBJ2-3; a weak D match, TRBD2 (5 bases). Germline-derived CDR1 and CDR2 are LNHNV and YYDKDF (reference sequence). V dropped 7 bases and J dropped 0 bases, with 8 bases sitting between them. The CDR3 is 13 amino acids. This chain's CDR3 is CATKEGSTDTQYF. The CDR3 bases are TGTGCCACCAAAGAGGGTAGCACAGATACGCAGTATTTT.

The chain is built from TRBV5-1 and TRBJ1-2, with D tentatively TRBD1 (5 bases). V gave up 7 bases and J gave up 7 bases, with 17 bases separating them. This CDR3 contains 13 residues. Germline loops: CDR1 SGHRS, CDR2 YFSETQ. In DNA, the CDR3 is TGCGCCAGCGGCCAAGGTGGGGGACTTGGCTACACCTTC. It translates to CASGQGGGLGYTF.

DNA of the CDR3: TGTGCTAGTGGTTTGGTACAGCCAGGGATGCTCGTCGCTGAAGCTTTCTTT. Protein product: CASGLVQPGMLVAEAFF. This sequence joins TRBV12-5 and TRBJ1-1, with D perhaps TRBD1 (5 bases). V lost 0 bases, J lost 6 bases, and 20 bases lay in between. In germline, CDR1 is LGHNT, CDR2 FRNRAP. CDR3 length equals 17 residues.

The CDR3, as DNA: TGTGCCAGCAGCCTACAGGGGGCCGGCGGGACCTACGAGCAGTACTTC. It translates to CASSLQGAGGTYEQYF. The chain combines TRBV7-6 with TRBJ2-7, with 9 bases lining up with TRBD1. The ends lost 5 bases at V and 2 bases at J; junction bases unmatched: 10. CDR3 length: 16 residues. Germline CDR1 reads SGHVS; CDR2 reads FNYEAQ.

The chain employs TRBV19 and TRBJ1-5, with D possibly being TRBD1 (6 bases). Trimming cost V 1 base and J 6 bases, with 10 bases left between them. CDR1 is LNHDA and CDR2 is SQIVND in the germline V gene (reference sequence). CDR3 length: 14 residues. The DNA of the CDR3 is TGTGCCAGTAGTATAGTAACAGGGTCTCAGCCCCAGCATTTT. This sequence encodes CASSIVTGSQPQHF.

The DNA of the CDR3 is TGTGCCAGCAGCTTAGTCCAGTCGGGCACTGAAGCTTTCTTT. The encoded protein is CASSLVQSGTEAFF. The chain is built from TRBV13 and TRBJ1-1; D remains ambiguous. CDR1 is PRHDT and CDR2 is FYEKMQ in the germline V gene (reference sequence). The ends were cut back, 1 base at V and 4 bases at J, with 10 bases in the middle. The CDR3 is made up of 14 amino acids.

The chain has TRBV9 and TRBJ1-1; the D gene is possibly TRBD1 (5 bases). V was clipped by 4 bases and J by 3 bases, with 10 bases between them. The CDR3 has 13 amino acids. The germline V gene encodes CDR1 SGDLS and CDR2 YYNGEE. The CDR3 loop is CASSLRDHTEAFF. For the CDR3, the DNA is TGTGCCAGCAGCCTCCGGGACCACACTGAAGCTTTCTTT.

V usage is TRBV7-8 and J usage is TRBJ1-3, with D perhaps TRBD1 (5 bases). Trimming removed 1 base from V and 8 bases from J, with 6 bases in between. The CDR3 sequence is 12 residues long. Germline loops: CDR1 SGHVS, CDR2 FQNEAQ. The CDR3 coding sequence is TGTGCCAGCAGCTTAGAGGGGCACACCATATATTTT. Protein sequence: CASSLEGHTIYF.